This TCR beta chain is drawn from a study of CD8 T cells in ankylosing spondylitis (dated by TCRdb to between 2016 and 2019). Background on the whole study: The study set out to find disease-linked TCR variants by profiling T cell receptor beta repertoires in ankylosing spondylitis patients and healthy donors. The full study cohort comprised 25 ankylosing spondylitis patients and approximately 100 healthy donors. Peripheral blood samples were taken, and synovial fluid was additionally collected from ankylosing spondylitis patients.

General findings and caveats noted by the study authors: The disease-linked clones were reported as significantly enriched in matched synovial fluid samples from ankylosing spondylitis patients. Blood from ankylosing spondylitis patients appeared to be characterized by a TCR beta motif made up of about 8 highly homologous amino acid variants. The disease-linked clones showed a CD8+ phenotype and occurred at relatively low frequencies in peripheral blood. Some TCR beta motif variants had previously been reported in synovial fluid and blood of reactive arthritis patients, which suggested common disease-initiation mechanisms.

The data were produced on an Illumina HiSeq 2500. Quantitative 5'-RACE with molecular barcodes was used to prepare TCR beta libraries. The paper's data handling went like this. To identify disease-linked TCR variants, a new computational method was used, one built on a probabilistic model of VDJ rearrangement. TCRdb itself trimmed the public reads at Q25 with fastp, ran MiXCR and retained productive beta chains. Records with the same CDR3 protein are collapsed into one entry carrying the most frequent genes and DNA. The V and J calls were not made by the authors but by TCRdb's processing. This sample holds 700,000 to 850,000 distinct CDR3 sequences; roughly 12% were observed only once. In total, the top ten clones hold about 0.5% of the sample. For CDR1 and CDR2, the germline V gene (reference sequence) lists DFQATT and SNEGSKA. Including cysteine and phenylalanine, the CDR3 has 14 amino acids. The retained sequence is limited to the CDR3, 42 bases, with the frame set at the first base. The V end gives up 3 bases and the J end 6 bases, leaving 11 bases in the junction not matched to a gene.

Comments on this clonotype: Its specific antigen is unknown. There are no base qualities to consult, and no much larger clone falls within one base.

Sequencing input: blood, either unsorted or a sorted T cell fraction (not recorded which). The V and J genes are TRBV20-1 and TRBJ2-7; TRBD2 agrees with 7 junctional bases. The receptor was derived from a male donor with ankylosing spondylitis. This receptor carries the CDR3 CSASRGEGASEQYF. The DNA reads as follows: TGCAGTGCTAGTCGGGGGGAGGGTGCCTCCGAGCAGTACTTC.